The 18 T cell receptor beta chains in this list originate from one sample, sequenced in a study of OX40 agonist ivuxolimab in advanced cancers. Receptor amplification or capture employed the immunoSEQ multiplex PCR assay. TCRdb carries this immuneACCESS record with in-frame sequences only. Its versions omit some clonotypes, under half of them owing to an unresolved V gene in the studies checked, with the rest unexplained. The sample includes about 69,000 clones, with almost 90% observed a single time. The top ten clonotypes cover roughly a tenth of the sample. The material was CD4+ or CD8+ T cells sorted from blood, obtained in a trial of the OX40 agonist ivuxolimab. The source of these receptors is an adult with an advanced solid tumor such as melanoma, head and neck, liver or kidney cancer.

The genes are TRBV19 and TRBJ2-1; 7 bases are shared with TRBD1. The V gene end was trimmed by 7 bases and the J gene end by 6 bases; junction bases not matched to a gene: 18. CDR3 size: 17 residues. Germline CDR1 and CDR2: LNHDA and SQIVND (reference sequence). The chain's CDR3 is CASTTERQGVGGNEQFF. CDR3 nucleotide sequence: TGTGCCAGTACTACCGAGAGACAGGGAGTCGGTGGCAATGAGCAGTTCTTC. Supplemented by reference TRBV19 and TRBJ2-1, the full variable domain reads DGGITQSPKYLFRKEGQNVTLSCEQNLNHDAMYWYRQDPGQGLRLIYYSQIVNDFQKGDIAEGYSVSREKKESFPLTVTSAQKNPTAFYLCASTTERQGVGGNEQFFGPGTRLTVL.

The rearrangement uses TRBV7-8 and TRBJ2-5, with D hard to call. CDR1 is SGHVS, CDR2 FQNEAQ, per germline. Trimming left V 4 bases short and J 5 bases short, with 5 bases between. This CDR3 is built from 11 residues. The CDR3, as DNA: TGTGCCAGCAGCTCACGGGAGACCCAGTACTTC. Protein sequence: CASSSRETQYF.

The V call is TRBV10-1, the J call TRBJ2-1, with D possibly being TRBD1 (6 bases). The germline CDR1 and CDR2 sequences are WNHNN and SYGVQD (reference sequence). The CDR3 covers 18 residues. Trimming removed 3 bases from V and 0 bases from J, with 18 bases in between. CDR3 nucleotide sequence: TGCGCCAGCAGTGACCAGCCAGGGGTGAGTGCCTCCTACAATGAGCAGTTCTTC. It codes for CASSDQPGVSASYNEQFF.

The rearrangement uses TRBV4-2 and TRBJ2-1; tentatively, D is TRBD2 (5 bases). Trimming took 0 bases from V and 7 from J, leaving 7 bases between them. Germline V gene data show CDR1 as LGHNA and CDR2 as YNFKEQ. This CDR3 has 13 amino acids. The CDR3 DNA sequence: TGTGCCAGCAGCCAAGATCCGGGGAATGAGCAGTTCTTC. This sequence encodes CASSQDPGNEQFF.

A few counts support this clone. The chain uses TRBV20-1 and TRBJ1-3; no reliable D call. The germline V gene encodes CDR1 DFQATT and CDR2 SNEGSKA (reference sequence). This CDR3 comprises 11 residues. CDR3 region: CSKESGNTIYF. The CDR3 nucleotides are TGCAGCAAGGAGAGTGGAAACACCATATATTTT.

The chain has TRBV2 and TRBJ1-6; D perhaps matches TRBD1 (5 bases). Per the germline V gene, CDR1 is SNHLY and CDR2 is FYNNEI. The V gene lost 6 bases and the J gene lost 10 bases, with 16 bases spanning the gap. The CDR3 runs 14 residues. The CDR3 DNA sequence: TGTGCCAGCAGAGCGGAGGGGAAAGGATCACCCCTCCACTTT. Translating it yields CASRAEGKGSPLHF.

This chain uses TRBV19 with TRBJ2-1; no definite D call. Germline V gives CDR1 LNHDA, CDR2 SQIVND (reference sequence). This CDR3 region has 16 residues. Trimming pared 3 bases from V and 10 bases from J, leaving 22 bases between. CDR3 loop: CASSMEELPTNGEQFF. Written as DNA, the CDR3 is TGTGCCAGTAGTATGGAAGAACTACCTACCAATGGGGAGCAGTTCTTC.

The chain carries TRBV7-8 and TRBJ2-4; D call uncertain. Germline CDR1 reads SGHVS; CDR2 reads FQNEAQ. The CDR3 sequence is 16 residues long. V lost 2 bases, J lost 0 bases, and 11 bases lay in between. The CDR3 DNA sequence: TGTGCCAGCAGCTTAATGGAGACACTAGCCAAAAACATTCAGTACTTC. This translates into CASSLMETLAKNIQYF.

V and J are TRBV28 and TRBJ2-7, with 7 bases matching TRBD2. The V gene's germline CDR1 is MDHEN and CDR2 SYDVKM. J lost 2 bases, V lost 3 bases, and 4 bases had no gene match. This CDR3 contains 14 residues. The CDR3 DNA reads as TGTGCCAGCAGTTTTCATGGGGGGGCCTACGAGCAGTACTTC. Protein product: CASSFHGGAYEQYF. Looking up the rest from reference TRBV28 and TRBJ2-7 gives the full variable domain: DVKVTQSSRYLVKRTGEKVFLECVQDMDHENMFWYRQDPGLGLRLIYFSYDVKMKEKGDIPEGYSVSREKKERFSLILESASTNQTSMYLCASSFHGGAYEQYFGPGTRLTVT.

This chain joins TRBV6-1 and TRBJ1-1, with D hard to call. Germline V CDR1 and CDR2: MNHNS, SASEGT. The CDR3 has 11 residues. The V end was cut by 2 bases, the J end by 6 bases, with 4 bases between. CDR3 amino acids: CASSEPAEAFF. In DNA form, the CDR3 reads TGTGCCAGCAGTGAACCGGCTGAAGCTTTCTTT.

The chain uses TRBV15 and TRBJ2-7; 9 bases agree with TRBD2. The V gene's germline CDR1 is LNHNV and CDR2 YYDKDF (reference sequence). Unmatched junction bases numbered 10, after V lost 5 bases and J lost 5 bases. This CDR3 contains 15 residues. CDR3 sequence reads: CATSVPLAGSHEQYF. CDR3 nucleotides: TGTGCCACCAGCGTACCCCTAGCGGGATCCCACGAGCAGTACTTC. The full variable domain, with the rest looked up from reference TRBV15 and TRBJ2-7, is DAMVIQNPRYQVTQFGKPVTLSCSQTLNHNVMYWYQQKSSQAPKLLFHYYDKDFNNEADTPDNFQSRRPNTSFCFLDIRSPGLGDTAMYLCATSVPLAGSHEQYFGPGTRLTVT.

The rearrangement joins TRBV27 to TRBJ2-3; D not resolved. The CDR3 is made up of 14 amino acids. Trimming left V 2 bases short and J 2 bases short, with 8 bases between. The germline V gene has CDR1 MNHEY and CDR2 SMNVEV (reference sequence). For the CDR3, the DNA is TGTGCCAGCAGTTTAGGGCAGAACACAGATACGCAGTATTTT. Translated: CASSLGQNTDTQYF.

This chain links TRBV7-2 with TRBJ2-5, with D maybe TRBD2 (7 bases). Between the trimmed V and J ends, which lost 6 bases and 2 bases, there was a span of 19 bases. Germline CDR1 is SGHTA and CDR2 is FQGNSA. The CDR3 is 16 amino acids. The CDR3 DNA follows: TGTGCCAGCAGTCTGGGTCGGGCGGGGGCTCAAGAGACCCAGTACTTC. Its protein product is CASSLGRAGAQETQYF.

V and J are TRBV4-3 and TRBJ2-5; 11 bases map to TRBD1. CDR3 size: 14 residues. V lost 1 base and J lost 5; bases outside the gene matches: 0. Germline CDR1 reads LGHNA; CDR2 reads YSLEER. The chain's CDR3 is CASSQGDRGETQYF. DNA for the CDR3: TGCGCCAGCAGCCAAGGGGACAGGGGGGAGACCCAGTACTTC.

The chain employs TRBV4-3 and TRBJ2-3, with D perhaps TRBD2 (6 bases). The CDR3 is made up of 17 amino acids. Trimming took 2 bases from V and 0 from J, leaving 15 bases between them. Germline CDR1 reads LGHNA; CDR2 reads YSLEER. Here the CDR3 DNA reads TGCGCCAGCAGCCAAAATCCCCCTAGCGCCAGCACAGATACGCAGTATTTT. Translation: CASSQNPPSASTDTQYF.

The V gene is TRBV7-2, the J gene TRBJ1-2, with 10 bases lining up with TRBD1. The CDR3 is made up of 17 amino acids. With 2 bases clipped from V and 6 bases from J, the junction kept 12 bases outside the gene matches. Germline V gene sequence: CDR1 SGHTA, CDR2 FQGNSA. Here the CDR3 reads CASSLPTVGTGAHGYTF. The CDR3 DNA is TGTGCCAGCAGCTTACCCACCGTCGGGACAGGGGCACATGGCTACACCTTC.

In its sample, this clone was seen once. CDR3 region: CASSPGLSNEQFF. For the CDR3, the DNA is TGTGCCAGCTCACCAGGGCTATCCAATGAGCAGTTCTTC. The chain uses TRBV18 and TRBJ2-1; D remains ambiguous. CDR1 is KGHSH, CDR2 LQKENI, per germline. V shed 2 bases and J shed 6 bases, with 8 bases lying between them. The CDR3 spans 13 residues.

The CDR3 loop is CASSMEGTPSYEQYF. DNA for the CDR3: TGTGCCAGTAGTATGGAGGGGACCCCCTCCTACGAGCAGTACTTC. The rearrangement links TRBV19 to TRBJ2-7; weak D call: TRBD2 (6 bases). Germline CDR1 is LNHDA and CDR2 is SQIVND (reference sequence). V was pared by 3 bases and J by 0 bases, with 12 bases between. The length of the CDR3 is 15 residues.